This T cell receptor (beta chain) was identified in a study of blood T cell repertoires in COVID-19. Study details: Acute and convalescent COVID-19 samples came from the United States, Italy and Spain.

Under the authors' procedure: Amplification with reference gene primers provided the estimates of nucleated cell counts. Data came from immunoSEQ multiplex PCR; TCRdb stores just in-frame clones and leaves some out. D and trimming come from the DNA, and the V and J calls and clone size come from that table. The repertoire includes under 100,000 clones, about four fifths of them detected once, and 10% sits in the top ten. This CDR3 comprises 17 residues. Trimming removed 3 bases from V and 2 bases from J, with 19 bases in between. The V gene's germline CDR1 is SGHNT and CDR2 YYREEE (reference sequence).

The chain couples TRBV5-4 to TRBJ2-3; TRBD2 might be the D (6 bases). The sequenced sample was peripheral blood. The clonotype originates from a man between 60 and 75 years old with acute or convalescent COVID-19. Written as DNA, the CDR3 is TGTGCCAGCAGCTCCGCCCTCCGGGACTCAAACACAGATACGCAGTATTTT. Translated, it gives CASSSALRDSNTDTQYF. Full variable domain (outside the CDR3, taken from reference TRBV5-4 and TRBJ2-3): ETGVTQSPTHLIKTRGQQVTLRCSSQSGHNTVSWYQQALGQGPQFIFQYYREEENGRGNFPPRFSGLQFPNYSSELNVNALELDDSALYLCASSSALRDSNTDTQYFGPGTRLTVL.